A selection of T cell receptor beta chains follows, all from one sample in a study of T cells in Graves' hyperthyroidism and ophthalmopathy. TCRdb passed the multiplex PCR reads through MiXCR, listing each CDR3 protein once. The data show about 400,000 distinct CDR3 sequences, with roughly 14% seen just once and around 13% held by the top ten. The sequencing sample was made of blood. These receptors were collected from a man between 18 and 29 years old with Graves' ophthalmopathy. The CDR3 runs from the conserved cysteine through the conserved F or W. D genes are given only for firm matches. The size of a clone is reported for some rows only, either as once, few or many, or as a class for expanded clones.

J: TRBJ2-3
D: NA
size: few
V: TRBV29-1
CDR3: CSVEVFGTDTQYF
DNA: TGCAGCGTTGAAGTTTTTGGCACAGATACGCAGTATTTT

J: TRBJ1-6
D: NA
size: few
V: TRBV2
CDR3: CASSAPGNNSPLHF
DNA: TGTGCCAGCAGTGCCCCGGGGAATAATTCACCCCTCCACTTT

J: TRBJ1-5
D: NA
size: few
V: TRBV10-3
CDR3: CAISEDLASQSAQHF
DNA: TGTGCCATCAGTGAGGATCTAGCATCTCAATCAGCCCAGCATTTT

J: TRBJ1-2
D: TRBD1
size: many
V: TRBV30
CDR3: CAALGGVWGYTF
DNA: TGTGCCGCCCTAGGGGGCGTGTGGGGCTACACCTTC

J: TRBJ2-7
D: NA
size: many
V: TRBV2
CDR3: CASSDGSNPLYEQYF
DNA: TGTGCCAGCAGTGATGGGTCAAACCCCCTTTACGAGCAGTACTTC

J: TRBJ2-7
D: TRBD2
size: NA
V: TRBV6-2/TRBV6-3
CDR3: CASHITSGPYEQYF
DNA: TGTGCCAGCCATATAACTAGCGGGCCTTACGAGCAGTACTTC

J: TRBJ2-3
D: NA
size: many
V: TRBV10-2
CDR3: CASRRGSARDTQYF
DNA: TGCGCCAGCAGGAGGGGCAGCGCCCGGGATACGCAGTATTTT

J: TRBJ1-2
D: NA
size: many
V: TRBV12-3/TRBV12-4
CDR3: CASSVAGYGYTF
DNA: TGTGCCAGCAGCGTTGCGGGTTACGGCTACACCTTC

J: TRBJ1-5
D: NA
size: NA
V: TRBV20-1
CDR3: CSPDRAGEEHQPQHF
DNA: TGCAGTCCCGATCGGGCAGGGGAAGAACATCAGCCCCAGCATTTT

J: TRBJ2-3
D: NA
size: many
V: TRBV12-3/TRBV12-4
CDR3: CASNREVDTQYF
DNA: TGTGCCAGCAATAGGGAGGTTGATACGCAGTATTTT

J: TRBJ2-7
D: TRBD2
size: many
V: TRBV3-1
CDR3: CASGFSGGKYEQYF
DNA: TGTGCCAGCGGTTTCAGCGGGGGGAAGTACGAGCAGTACTTC

J: TRBJ1-2
D: TRBD1
size: NA
V: TRBV6-2/TRBV6-3
CDR3: CASSPSRGYPYGYTF
DNA: TGTGCCAGCAGTCCCTCCAGGGGGTACCCATATGGCTACACCTTC

J: TRBJ2-7
D: TRBD2
size: many
V: TRBV11-2
CDR3: CASRLSGRVYEQYF
DNA: TGTGCCAGCAGGCTTAGCGGGAGGGTATACGAGCAGTACTTC

J: TRBJ2-5
D: NA
size: many
V: TRBV5-1
CDR3: CASSLGPQETQYF
DNA: TGTGCCAGCAGCTTAGGGCCACAAGAGACCCAGTACTTC

J: TRBJ2-3
D: TRBD2
size: many
V: TRBV12-3/TRBV12-4
CDR3: CASGLAGVDDTQYF
DNA: TGTGCCAGTGGACTAGCGGGAGTTGATGATACGCAGTATTTT

J: TRBJ2-7
D: NA
size: many
V: TRBV18
CDR3: CASSLGAPSFEQYF
DNA: TGTGCCAGCTCACTTGGGGCCCCAAGCTTCGAGCAGTACTTC

J: TRBJ2-7
D: TRBD1
size: NA
V: TRBV9
CDR3: CASSVFEGAGYEQYF
DNA: TGTGCCAGCAGCGTCTTTGAGGGGGCGGGCTACGAGCAGTACTTC

J: TRBJ2-1
D: TRBD2
size: many
V: TRBV5-1
CDR3: CASSSGTSKTGEQFF
DNA: TGCGCCAGCAGCTCGGGGACTAGCAAGACCGGTGAGCAGTTCTTC

J: TRBJ2-5
D: NA
size: many
V: TRBV18
CDR3: CASSPPVGPGETQYF
DNA: TGTGCCAGCTCACCACCTGTCGGACCGGGTGAGACCCAGTACTTC

J: TRBJ2-2
D: NA
size: few
V: TRBV7-9
CDR3: CASSLAGASNAGELFF
DNA: TGTGCCAGCAGCTTAGCGGGGGCGTCGAACGCCGGGGAGCTGTTTTTT

J: TRBJ1-1
D: TRBD1
size: many
V: TRBV20-1
CDR3: CSASRQGVTEAFF
DNA: TGCAGTGCTAGCCGACAGGGTGTGACTGAAGCTTTCTTT

J: TRBJ1-4
D: TRBD1
size: few
V: TRBV7-9
CDR3: CASSSGTGREKLFF
DNA: TGTGCCAGCAGCTCTGGGACAGGGAGAGAAAAACTGTTTTTT

J: TRBJ1-2
D: NA
size: many
V: TRBV20-1
CDR3: CSAREGTVGYTF
DNA: TGCAGTGCTAGAGAGGGAACAGTTGGCTACACCTTC

J: TRBJ2-3
D: TRBD2
size: many
V: TRBV11-1
CDR3: CASSGLAFTDTQYF
DNA: TGTGCCAGCAGCGGACTAGCGTTCACAGATACGCAGTATTTT

J: TRBJ2-5
D: NA
size: many
V: TRBV3-1
CDR3: CASSQGTPQETQYF
DNA: TGTGCCAGCAGCCAAGGAACTCCGCAAGAGACCCAGTACTTC

J: TRBJ2-1
D: NA
size: many
V: TRBV12-3/TRBV12-4
CDR3: CASSLGGKQFF
DNA: TGTGCCAGCAGTTTAGGCGGGAAGCAGTTCTTC

J: TRBJ1-1
D: TRBD1
size: once
V: TRBV7-6
CDR3: CASSYRTGGATEAFF
DNA: TGTGCCAGCAGCTATCGAACAGGGGGGGCCACTGAAGCTTTCTTT